A single sample gave rise to the 15 T cell receptor beta chains below, sequenced in a study of blood T cells in healthy people across ages (dated by TCRdb to the mid-2010s). Receptor amplification or capture employed 5' RACE. TCRdb shows the sequencer as Illumina HiSeq 2500. The second PCR ran for about 7 to 11 cycles and used a J-beta primer mix along with a sample-barcoded 5' primer. TCRdb handled the public reads itself, with Q25 trimming in fastp and clone calling in MiXCR, and kept productive beta chains. For every CDR3 protein sequence, its rows merge into one entry that carries the most common genes and DNA. The sample data list around 1.5 million distinct CDR3 sequences, and about 32% of these were observed just once. The leading ten clones occupy approximately 10% of the sample. Sequencing was carried out using blood. These receptors originate from a woman younger than 45 in good health.

This clonotype was counted a few times. This chain links TRBV5-6 with TRBJ2-1; D possibly matches TRBD1 or TRBD2 (6 bases each). The CDR3 is made up of 15 amino acids. CDR1 and CDR2 (germline): SGHDT, YYEEEE. V lost 5 bases and J lost 1, with 13 bases in between. CDR3 residues: CASSGGPGSYNEQFF. CDR3 sequence (DNA): TGTGCCAGCAGTGGGGGGCCGGGTTCCTACAATGAGCAGTTCTTC.

This clonotype has a handful of counts. CDR3 residues: CASSKSRRTLTPTYEQYF. DNA of the CDR3: TGTGCCAGCAGTAAATCCCGGAGGACCCTAACTCCTACCTACGAGCAGTACTTC. This chain links TRBV28 with TRBJ2-7; D might be TRBD2 (5 bases). This CDR3 is 18 amino acids long. Trimming removed 5 bases from V and 2 bases from J, with 25 bases in between. Germline values: CDR1 MDHEN, CDR2 SYDVKM.

The chain links TRBV27 to TRBJ2-3; D possibly corresponds to TRBD1 (5 bases). Germline V gene sequence: CDR1 MNHEY, CDR2 SMNVEV (reference sequence). V gave up 8 bases and J gave up 10 bases, with 16 bases separating them. This CDR3 is 12 amino acids long. DNA of the CDR3: TGTGCCAGCGGATTGACAAGCAGGGCGCAGTATTTT. Translating gives CASGLTSRAQYF.

The rearrangement uses TRBV7-9 and TRBJ1-1; TRBD1 agrees at 8 bases. This CDR3 contains 18 residues. V was clipped by 5 bases and J by 0 bases; unmatched bases: 14. CDR1 is SEHNR, CDR2 FQNEAQ, per germline (reference sequence). The CDR3 protein is CASSPHLVGTGVNTEAFF. The DNA for the CDR3 is TGTGCCAGCAGCCCCCATCTGGTAGGGACAGGAGTGAACACTGAAGCTTTCTTT.

The chain joins TRBV6-1 to TRBJ1-6; D is undetermined. The germline V gene has CDR1 MNHNS and CDR2 SASEGT. Trimming removed 4 bases at V and 10 bases at J, with 8 bases between. This CDR3 is 12 amino acids long. For the CDR3, the DNA is TGTGCCAGCAGTGGGGAACTCTCACCCCTCCACTTT. Translated: CASSGELSPLHF.

Concerning this clonotype itself: Relative to the germline gene, one junction end is altered; a read error may explain this. J is TRBJ1-5 and V is TRBV4-1; tentative D call: TRBD1 (5 bases). This CDR3 is 15 amino acids long. Germline loops: CDR1 MGHRA, CDR2 YSYEKL. The CDR3 DNA is TGCGCCAGCAGCGTACGACAGCATAGCAATCAGCCCCGGCATTTT. It codes for CASSVRQHSNQPRHF.

The J gene is TRBJ2-5, the V gene TRBV7-2; 12 nucleotides align to TRBD2. Losses at the gene ends were 2 bases for V and 5 bases for J; bases not matched to a gene: 6. CDR3 length: 16 residues. The germline V gene has CDR1 SGHTA and CDR2 FQGNSA. In DNA form, the CDR3 reads TGTGCCAGCAGCTTAAGCGGACTAGCGGGGCGCGAGACCCAGTACTTC. It codes for CASSLSGLAGRETQYF.

On this clonotype itself: At one of its ends the junction is not consistent with the germline gene, which may arise from a read error. The V gene is TRBV28, the J gene TRBJ1-4; D ambiguous. Per the germline V gene, CDR1 is MDHEN and CDR2 is SYDVKM. This CDR3 comprises 14 residues. DNA of the CDR3: TGTGCTAGCAGTTTTGTGGGGAAGGATGAAAAACTGTTTTTT. Its translation is CASSFVGKDEKLFF.

CDR3 amino acids: CASRAAGGPHIQYF. The CDR3 region has the DNA TGTGCCAGCAGGGCAGCGGGAGGGCCGCACATTCAGTACTTC. The rearrangement links TRBV6-2 or TRBV6-3 to TRBJ2-4; 10 bases map to TRBD2. The trim removed 6 bases at V and 8 bases at J, leaving 7 bases unmatched. This CDR3 spans 14 amino acids. CDR1 MNHEY and CDR2 SVGEGT come from the germline V gene.

The chain uses TRBV5-1 and TRBJ2-1, with TRBD2 matching over 8 bases. Germline CDR1 and CDR2: SGHRS and YFSETQ. The CDR3 is made up of 15 amino acids. V was pared by 2 bases and J by 8 bases, with 9 bases of the junction left unmatched. DNA of the CDR3: TGCGCCAGCAGCTTTGCCGCGGGAGGATTGTATGAGCAGTTCTTC. Protein: CASSFAAGGLYEQFF.

As to this clonotype: A much larger clone lies a single base off, so this may be a read error. This sequence joins TRBV4-1 and TRBJ2-3; TRBD2 matches at 10 bases. The CDR3 is 15 residues long. V dropped 4 bases and J dropped 5; count of bases not matched to a gene: 6. Germline assignment: CDR1 MGHRA and CDR2 YSYEKL. CDR3 region: CASSLSGGYIDTQYF. DNA of the CDR3: TGCGCCAGCAGCCTTAGCGGGGGGTACATAGATACGCAGTATTTT.

This clonotype came up a few times. This chain connects TRBV20-1 to TRBJ1-2, with TRBD1 identical over 10 bases. The CDR3 is 14 residues long. Germline CDR1 and CDR2: DFQATT and SNEGSKA (reference sequence). V was clipped by 6 bases and J by 4 bases; unmatched bases: 8. The CDR3 DNA is TGCAGTGCCCACACCGGGACAGGGGTCTATGGCTACACCTTC. Its protein is CSAHTGTGVYGYTF.

This chain links TRBV9 with TRBJ2-5; 8 positions match TRBD2. The CDR3 contains 16 residues. In germline, CDR1 is SGDLS, CDR2 YYNGEE. Germline trimming cut 3 bases from V and 1 base from J; bases unmatched to any gene: 8. The CDR3 sequence: CASSAGLAGTQETQYF. CDR3 sequence (DNA): TGTGCCAGCAGCGCAGGGCTAGCGGGTACCCAAGAGACCCAGTACTTC.

The J gene is TRBJ2-1, the V gene TRBV11-3; D is ambiguous. This CDR3 contains 18 residues. Germline V lookup: CDR1 SGHNT, CDR2 YENEEA. V was clipped by 0 bases and J by 4 bases, with 19 bases between them. CDR3 nucleotides: TGTGCCAGCAGCTTAGATCCCCCCGGGTACATGAAATACAATGAGCAGTTCTTC. Encoded protein: CASSLDPPGYMKYNEQFF.

The chain uses TRBV30 and TRBJ2-7, with 9 bases lining up with TRBD2. The germline gives CDR1 GTSNPN, CDR2 SVGIG (reference sequence). The trim removed 0 bases at V and 4 bases at J, leaving 10 bases unmatched. This CDR3 is 16 amino acids long. The CDR3 nucleotides are TGTGCCTGGAGTGTACCGGGTAGCGGGAGATCGTACGAGCAGTACTTC. It specifies CAWSVPGSGRSYEQYF. Filled out from reference TRBV30 and TRBJ2-7, the complete variable domain reads SQTIHQWPATLVQPVGSPLSLECTVEGTSNPNLYWYRQAAGRGLQLLFYSVGIGQISSEVPQNLSASRPQDRQFILSSKKLLLSDSGFYLCAWSVPGSGRSYEQYFGPGTRLTVT.